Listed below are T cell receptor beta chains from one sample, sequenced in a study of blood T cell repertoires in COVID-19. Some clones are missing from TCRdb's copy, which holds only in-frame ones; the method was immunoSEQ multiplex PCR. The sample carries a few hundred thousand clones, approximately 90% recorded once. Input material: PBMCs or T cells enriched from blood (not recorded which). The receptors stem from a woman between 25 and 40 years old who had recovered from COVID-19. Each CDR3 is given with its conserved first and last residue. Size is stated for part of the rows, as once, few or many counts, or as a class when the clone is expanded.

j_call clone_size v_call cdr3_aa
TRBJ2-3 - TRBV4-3 CASSTSGGTDTQYF
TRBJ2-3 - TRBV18 CASSPYRGQSTDTQYF
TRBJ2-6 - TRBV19 CASSTMGTRANVLTF
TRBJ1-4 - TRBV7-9 CASSPPLVAGLLNEKLFF
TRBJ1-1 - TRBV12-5 CASGLAIDKVMTEAFF
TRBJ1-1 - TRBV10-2 CASSDRGEWTEAFF
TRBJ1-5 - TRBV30 CAWSGQGNQPQHF
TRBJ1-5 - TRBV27 CASTSDRKVNQPQHF
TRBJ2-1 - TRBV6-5 CASTYTGGNEQFF
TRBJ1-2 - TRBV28 CASSLDRSPRGYTF
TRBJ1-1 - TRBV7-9 CASSLQGMERSEAFF
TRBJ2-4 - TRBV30 CAWSGGSGSLIQYF
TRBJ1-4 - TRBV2 CASGALGQPNEKLFF
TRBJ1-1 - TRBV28 CATGGVMNTEAFF
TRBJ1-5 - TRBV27 CASSPPHSRNQPQHF
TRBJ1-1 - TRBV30 CAWSRRTGTTEAFF
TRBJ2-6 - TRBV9 CASSEEDRTGANVLTF
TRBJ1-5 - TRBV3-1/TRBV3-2 CASSEGGGNQPQHF
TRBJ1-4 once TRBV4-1 CASSPPDRGRGEKLFF
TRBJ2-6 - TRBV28 CASSPGVVSGANVLTF
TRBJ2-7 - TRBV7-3 CASSLKGGQGPYEQYF
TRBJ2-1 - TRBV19 CASSKVRGGDEQFF
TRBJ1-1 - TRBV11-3 CASSPGDRTEAFF
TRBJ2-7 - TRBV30 CAWSVGTSVEQYF
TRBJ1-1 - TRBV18 CASSSDRRGSEAFF
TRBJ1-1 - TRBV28 CASPAAQRAQDRAWGNTEAFF
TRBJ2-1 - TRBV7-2 CASSPIAGAVNEQFF
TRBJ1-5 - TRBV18 CASSPAQGFWPQHF
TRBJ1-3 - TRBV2 CASRAGGNTNTIYF
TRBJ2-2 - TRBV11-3 CASSFSGLNGELFF
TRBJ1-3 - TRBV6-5 CASSRTGGYGNTIYF
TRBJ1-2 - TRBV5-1 CASSNDGGNYGYTF
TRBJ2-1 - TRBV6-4 CASSLAGGYNEQFF
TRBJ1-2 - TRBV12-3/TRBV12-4 CASSLDSRYGYTF
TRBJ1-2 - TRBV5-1 CASSLLTGRVGYGYTF
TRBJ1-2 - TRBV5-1 CASRKTGGPYGYTF
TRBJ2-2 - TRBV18 CASSAQNTGELFF
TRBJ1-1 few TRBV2 CASSLQGENTEAFF
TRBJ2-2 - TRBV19 CASSIGQGNTGELFF
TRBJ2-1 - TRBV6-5 CASSPNVQDEQFF
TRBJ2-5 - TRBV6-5 CASSLDRGLETQYF
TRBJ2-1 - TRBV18 CASSPRIAGGGYNEQFF
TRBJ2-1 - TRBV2 CASSNRTISRRHNEQFF
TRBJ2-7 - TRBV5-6 CASSIGTGGVEQYF
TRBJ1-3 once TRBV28 CASSLIGDREAGNTIYF
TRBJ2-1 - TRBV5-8 CASSLGGQGEQFF
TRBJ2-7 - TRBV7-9 CASSLAAARSYEQYF
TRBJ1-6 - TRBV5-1 CASSLGRQGSSPLHF
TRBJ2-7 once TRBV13 CASNLRGLSGSGSGEQYF
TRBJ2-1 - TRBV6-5 CASRGGTSYNEQFF
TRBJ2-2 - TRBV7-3 CASSRSGGVTGELFF
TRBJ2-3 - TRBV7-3 CASNSGPSADTQYF
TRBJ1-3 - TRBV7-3 CASSLGSSGNTIYF
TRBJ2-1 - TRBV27 CASSNSPSYNEQFF